The 9 T cell receptor beta chains below come from one sample, sequenced in a study of blood T cell repertoires in COVID-19. Clones were sequenced by immunoSEQ multiplex PCR, and TCRdb holds only the in-frame ones, with some missing. The profile covers approximately 100,000 clones, with around 84% appearing a single time and about 2% taken by the ten largest. The sample comprised peripheral blood. The receptor source for this set is a human donor in a cohort sampled during active COVID-19.

The table lists this clone with a few counts. The rearrangement joins TRBV5-6 to TRBJ1-1; D is unresolved. The germline V gene encodes CDR1 SGHDT and CDR2 YYEEEE. This CDR3 has 13 residues. V lost 2 bases and J lost 1, with 6 bases in between. DNA for the CDR3: TGTGCCAGCAGCTTTACACCGAACACTGAAGCTTTCTTT. Translated: CASSFTPNTEAFF.

This clone was detected only a few times. The chain carries TRBV11-2 and TRBJ2-3, with TRBD2 identical over 9 bases. Germline V gene lookup returns CDR1 SGHAT and CDR2 FQNNGV. The CDR3 consists of 15 residues. J lost 4 bases, V lost 4 bases, and 6 bases had no gene match. In nucleotides, the CDR3 is TGTGCCAGCAGCTCGACTAGCGGATCCTCAGATACGCAGTATTTT. It encodes CASSSTSGSSDTQYF. Full variable domain (outside the CDR3, taken from reference TRBV11-2 and TRBJ2-3): EAGVAQSPRYKIIEKRQSVAFWCNPISGHATLYWYQQILGQGPKLLIQFQNNGVVDDSQLPKDRFSAERLKGVDSTLKIQPAKLEDSAVYLCASSSTSGSSDTQYFGPGTRLTVL.

The DNA for the CDR3 is TGTGCCAGCAGCACGTCAGCTAACTATGGCTACACCTTC. Its translation: CASSTSANYGYTF. This chain connects TRBV12-3 or TRBV12-4 to TRBJ1-2; D not certain. There are 13 residues in the CDR3. V was shortened by 6 bases and J by 0 bases, with 8 bases between the two germline ends.

In this sample, this clone turned up once. The J gene is TRBJ2-1, the V gene TRBV6-5; D is uncertain. Germline V gene lookup returns CDR1 MNHEY and CDR2 SVGAGI. Trimming cost V 0 bases and J 7 bases, with 7 bases left between them. CDR3 length equals 13 residues. The CDR3, as DNA: TGTGCCAGCAGTTACTCGTCGCGGAATGAGCAGTTCTTC. It yields the protein CASSYSSRNEQFF.

V gene TRBV9 combines with J gene TRBJ1-2; 10 bases align to TRBD1. The V gene end was trimmed by 3 bases and the J gene end by 3 bases; junction bases not matched to a gene: 5. Germline CDR1 and CDR2: SGDLS and YYNGEE. The CDR3 covers 15 residues. CDR3 amino acids: CASSERQGAYYGYTF. DNA of the CDR3: TGTGCCAGCAGCGAGAGACAGGGGGCTTACTATGGCTACACCTTC.

This clone was seen a few times. The chain carries TRBV2 and TRBJ2-1, with 8 bases identical to TRBD1. Germline V gives CDR1 SNHLY, CDR2 FYNNEI. The CDR3 has 15 amino acids. V trimming: 3 bases; J trimming: 4 bases; junction bases outside the gene matches: 5. The CDR3 sequence: CASSDSGGGYNEQFF. Here the CDR3 DNA reads TGTGCCAGCAGTGATTCAGGGGGCGGTTACAATGAGCAGTTCTTC.

The rearrangement links TRBV2 to TRBJ2-1, with D hard to call. The V gene lost 4 bases and the J gene lost 4 bases, with 17 bases spanning the gap. Germline CDR1 reads SNHLY; CDR2 reads FYNNEI. CDR3 length equals 16 residues. DNA of the CDR3: TGTGCCAGCAGTGGTGGGCACAGTGTTATATACAATGAGCAGTTCTTC. Its translation: CASSGGHSVIYNEQFF.

The chain recombines TRBV7-9 with TRBJ1-2; a possible D gene is TRBD1 (6 bases). CDR3 length: 17 residues. With 4 bases removed from V and 0 bases from J, the gap between germline ends came to 18 bases. Germline V gene sequence: CDR1 SEHNR, CDR2 FQNEAQ (reference sequence). CDR3: CASSSPPGQFANYGYTF. In nucleotides, the CDR3 is TGTGCCAGCAGCTCCCCCCCCGGACAGTTCGCTAACTATGGCTACACCTTC.

This chain connects TRBV21-1 to TRBJ2-3; the D call TRBD2 from the table was never checked on the DNA. TRBV21-1 is assigned pseudogene status. CDR3 length equals 16 residues. The CDR3 DNA is TGTGCCAGCAGCAAAGGTGGCGGGCACCCAGTCGATACGCAGTATTTT. Amino acid sequence: CASSKGGGHPVDTQYF.